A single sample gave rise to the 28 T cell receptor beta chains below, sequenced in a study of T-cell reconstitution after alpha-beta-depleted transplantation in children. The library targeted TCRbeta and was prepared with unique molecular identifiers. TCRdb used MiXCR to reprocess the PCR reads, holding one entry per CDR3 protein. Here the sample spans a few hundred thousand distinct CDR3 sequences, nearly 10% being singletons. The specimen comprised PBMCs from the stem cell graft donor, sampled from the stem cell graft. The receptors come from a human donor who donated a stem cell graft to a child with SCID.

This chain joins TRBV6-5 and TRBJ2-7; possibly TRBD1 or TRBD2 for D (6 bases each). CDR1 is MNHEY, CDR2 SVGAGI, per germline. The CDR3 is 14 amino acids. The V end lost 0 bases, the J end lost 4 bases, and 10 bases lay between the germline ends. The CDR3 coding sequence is TGTGCCAGCAGTTACTCCGGGGGCACGTACGAGCAGTACTTC. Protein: CASSYSGGTYEQYF.

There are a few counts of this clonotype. The CDR3 nucleotides are TGTGCCAGCAGTTTAGACGGGGGGGCCTCAAGGGAGCAGTTCTTC. Translation gives CASSLDGGASREQFF. The rearrangement uses TRBV12-3 or TRBV12-4 and TRBJ2-1; 8 bases match TRBD2. V was pared by 1 base and J by 10 bases, with 9 bases of the junction left unmatched. The CDR3 loop spans 15 amino acids.

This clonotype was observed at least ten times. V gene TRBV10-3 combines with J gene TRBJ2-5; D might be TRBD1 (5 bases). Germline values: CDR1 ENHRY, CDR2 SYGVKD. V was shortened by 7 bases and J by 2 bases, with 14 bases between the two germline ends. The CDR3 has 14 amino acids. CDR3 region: CAIKGPGLQETQYF. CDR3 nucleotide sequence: TGTGCCATCAAGGGGCCTGGTCTTCAAGAGACCCAGTACTTC.

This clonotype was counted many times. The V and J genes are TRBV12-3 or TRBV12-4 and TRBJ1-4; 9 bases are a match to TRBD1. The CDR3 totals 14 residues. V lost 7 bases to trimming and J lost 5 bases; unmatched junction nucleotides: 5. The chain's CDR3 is CASISQGANEKLFF. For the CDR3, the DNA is TGTGCCAGCATCTCACAGGGGGCGAATGAAAAACTGTTTTTT.

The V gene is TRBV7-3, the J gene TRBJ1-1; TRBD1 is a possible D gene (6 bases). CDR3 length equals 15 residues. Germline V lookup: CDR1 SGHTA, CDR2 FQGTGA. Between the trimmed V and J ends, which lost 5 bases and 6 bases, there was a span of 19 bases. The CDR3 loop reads CASSPIPDRGAEAFF. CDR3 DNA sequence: TGTGCCAGCAGCCCGATCCCGGACAGAGGGGCTGAAGCTTTCTTT. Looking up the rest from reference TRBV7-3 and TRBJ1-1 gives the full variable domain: GAGVSQTPSNKVTEKGKYVELRCDPISGHTALYWYRQSLGQGPEFLIYFQGTGAADDSGLPNDRFFAVRPEGSVSTLKIQRTERGDSAVYLCASSPIPDRGAEAFFGQGTRLTVV.

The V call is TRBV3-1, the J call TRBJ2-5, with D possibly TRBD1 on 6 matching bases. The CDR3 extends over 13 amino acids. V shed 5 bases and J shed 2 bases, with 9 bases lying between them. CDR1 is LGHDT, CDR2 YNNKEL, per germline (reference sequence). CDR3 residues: CASSRTEQETQYF. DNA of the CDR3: TGTGCCAGCAGCAGGACAGAACAAGAGACCCAGTACTTC.

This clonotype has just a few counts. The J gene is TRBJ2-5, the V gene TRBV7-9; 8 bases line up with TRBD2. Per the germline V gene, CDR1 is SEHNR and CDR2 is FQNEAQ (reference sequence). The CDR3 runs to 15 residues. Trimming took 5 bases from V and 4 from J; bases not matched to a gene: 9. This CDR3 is CASSPATSGGETQYF. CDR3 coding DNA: TGTGCCAGCAGCCCAGCCACTAGCGGAGGAGAGACCCAGTACTTC.

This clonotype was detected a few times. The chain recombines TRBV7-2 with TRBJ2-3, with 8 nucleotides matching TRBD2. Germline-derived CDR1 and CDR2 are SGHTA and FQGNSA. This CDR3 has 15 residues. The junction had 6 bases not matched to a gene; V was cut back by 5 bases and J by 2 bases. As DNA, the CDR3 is TGTGCCAGCAGCCGTAGCGGGGCAACCACAGATACGCAGTATTTT. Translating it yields CASSRSGATTDTQYF.

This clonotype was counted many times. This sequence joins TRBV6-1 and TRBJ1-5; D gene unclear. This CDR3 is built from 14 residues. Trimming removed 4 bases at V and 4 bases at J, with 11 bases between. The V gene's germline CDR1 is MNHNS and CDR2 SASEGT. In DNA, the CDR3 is TGTGCCAGCAGTGCGACGCACCCTAATCAGCCCCAGCATTTT. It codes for CASSATHPNQPQHF.

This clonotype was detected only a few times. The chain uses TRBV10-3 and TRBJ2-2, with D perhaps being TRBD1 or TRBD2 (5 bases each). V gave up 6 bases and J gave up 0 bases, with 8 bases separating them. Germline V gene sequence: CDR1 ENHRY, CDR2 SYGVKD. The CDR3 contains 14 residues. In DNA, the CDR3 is TGTGCCATCAGGGGGGAAACGAACACCGGGGAGCTGTTTTTT. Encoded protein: CAIRGETNTGELFF.

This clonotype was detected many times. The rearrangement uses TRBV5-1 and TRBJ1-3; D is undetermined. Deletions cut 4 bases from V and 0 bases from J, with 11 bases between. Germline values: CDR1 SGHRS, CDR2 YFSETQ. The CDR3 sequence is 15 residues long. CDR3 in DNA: TGCGCCAGCAGCCTCGACCCCCGCTCTGGAAACACCATATATTTT. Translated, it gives CASSLDPRSGNTIYF.

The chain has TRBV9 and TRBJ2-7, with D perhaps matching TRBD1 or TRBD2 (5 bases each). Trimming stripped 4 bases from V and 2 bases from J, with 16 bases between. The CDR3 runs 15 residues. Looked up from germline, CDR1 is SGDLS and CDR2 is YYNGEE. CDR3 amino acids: CASSPTGEGAYEQYF. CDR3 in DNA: TGTGCCAGCAGCCCTACCGGGGAAGGGGCCTACGAGCAGTACTTC.

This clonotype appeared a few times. The chain's CDR3 is CASHGPATDTQYF. Written as DNA, the CDR3 is TGCGCCAGCCATGGGCCAGCCACAGATACGCAGTATTTT. The chain joins TRBV5-1 to TRBJ2-3; D gene ambiguous. CDR1 is SGHRS, CDR2 YFSETQ, per germline. V was shortened by 7 bases and J by 2 bases, with 11 bases between the two germline ends. This CDR3 spans 13 amino acids.

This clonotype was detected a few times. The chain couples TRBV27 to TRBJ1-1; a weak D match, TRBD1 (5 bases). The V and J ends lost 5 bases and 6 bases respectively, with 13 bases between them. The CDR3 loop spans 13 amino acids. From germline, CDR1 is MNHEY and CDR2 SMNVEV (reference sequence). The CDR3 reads CASSVLQGAEAFF. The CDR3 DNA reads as TGTGCCAGCAGTGTCCTCCAAGGGGCTGAAGCTTTCTTT.

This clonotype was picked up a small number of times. The CDR3 nucleotides are TGCAGTGCCTATTCCGGGACTAGCGGTCGGACAGATACGCAGTATTTT. Its protein is CSAYSGTSGRTDTQYF. The gene calls are TRBV20-1 and TRBJ2-3, with 11 bases identical to TRBD2. The CDR3 covers 16 residues. J lost 3 bases, V lost 6 bases, and 11 bases had no gene match. From germline, CDR1 is DFQATT and CDR2 SNEGSKA (reference sequence).

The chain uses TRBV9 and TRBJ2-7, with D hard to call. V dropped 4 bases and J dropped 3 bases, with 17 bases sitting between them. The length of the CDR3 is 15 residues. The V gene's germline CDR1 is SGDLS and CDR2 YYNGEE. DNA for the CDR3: TGTGCCAGCAGCCCCCAAGGATCGACCTACTACGAGCAGTACTTC. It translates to CASSPQGSTYYEQYF.

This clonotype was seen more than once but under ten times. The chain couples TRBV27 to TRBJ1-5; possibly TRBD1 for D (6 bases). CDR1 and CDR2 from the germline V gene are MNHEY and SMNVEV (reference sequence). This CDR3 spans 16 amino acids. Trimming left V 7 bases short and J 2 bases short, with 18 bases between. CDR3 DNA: TGTGCCAGCACCACCTTACAGGGATTTGGCAATCAGCCCCAGCATTTT. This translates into CASTTLQGFGNQPQHF.

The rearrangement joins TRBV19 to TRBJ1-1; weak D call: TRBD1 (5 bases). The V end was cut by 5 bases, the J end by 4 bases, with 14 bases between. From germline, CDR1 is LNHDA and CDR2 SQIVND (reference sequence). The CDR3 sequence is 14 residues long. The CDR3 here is CASSFGGAITEAFF. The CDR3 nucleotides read TGTGCCAGTAGTTTTGGAGGGGCAATCACTGAAGCTTTCTTT.

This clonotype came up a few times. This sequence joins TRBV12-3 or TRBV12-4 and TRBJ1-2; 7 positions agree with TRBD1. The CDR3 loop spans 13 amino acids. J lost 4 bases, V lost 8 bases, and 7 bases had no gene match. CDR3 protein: CASWGQPLYGYTF. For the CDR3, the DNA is TGTGCCAGCTGGGGACAGCCCCTCTATGGCTACACCTTC.

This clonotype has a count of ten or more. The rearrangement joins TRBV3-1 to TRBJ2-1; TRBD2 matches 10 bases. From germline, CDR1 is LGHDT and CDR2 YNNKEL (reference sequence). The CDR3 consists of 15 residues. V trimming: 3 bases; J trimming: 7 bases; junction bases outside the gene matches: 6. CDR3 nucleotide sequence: TGTGCCAGCAGCCACAGCGGGGGGGCTGGTAATGAGCAGTTCTTC. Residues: CASSHSGGAGNEQFF.

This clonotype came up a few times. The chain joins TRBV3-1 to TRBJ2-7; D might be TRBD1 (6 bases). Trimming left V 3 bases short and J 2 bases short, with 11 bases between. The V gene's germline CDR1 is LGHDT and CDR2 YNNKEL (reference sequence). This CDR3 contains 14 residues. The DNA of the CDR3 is TGTGCCAGCAGCCATGCAGGGGCCACCTACGAGCAGTACTTC. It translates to CASSHAGATYEQYF.

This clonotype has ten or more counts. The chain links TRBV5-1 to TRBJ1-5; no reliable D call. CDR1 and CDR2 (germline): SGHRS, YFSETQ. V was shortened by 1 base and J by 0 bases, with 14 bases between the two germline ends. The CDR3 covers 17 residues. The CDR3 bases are TGCGCCAGCAGCTTGTTCGGTCCACTGTGTAGCAATCAGCCCCAGCATTTT. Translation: CASSLFGPLCSNQPQHF.

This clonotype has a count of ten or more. The CDR3 loop is CASRDEGSSYEQYF. CDR3 nucleotide sequence: TGCGCCAGCCGTGACGAGGGTAGCTCCTACGAGCAGTACTTC. This chain links TRBV5-1 with TRBJ2-7; perhaps TRBD2 as D (5 bases). CDR3 length equals 14 residues. The V and J ends lost 7 bases and 0 bases respectively, with 14 bases between them. Germline CDR1 reads SGHRS; CDR2 reads YFSETQ.

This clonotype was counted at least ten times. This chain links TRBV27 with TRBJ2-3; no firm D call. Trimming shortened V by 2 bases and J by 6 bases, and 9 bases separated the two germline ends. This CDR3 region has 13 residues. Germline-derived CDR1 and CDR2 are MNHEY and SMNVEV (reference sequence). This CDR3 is CASSLGRRDTQYF. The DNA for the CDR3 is TGTGCCAGCAGTTTAGGTCGCAGGGATACGCAGTATTTT.

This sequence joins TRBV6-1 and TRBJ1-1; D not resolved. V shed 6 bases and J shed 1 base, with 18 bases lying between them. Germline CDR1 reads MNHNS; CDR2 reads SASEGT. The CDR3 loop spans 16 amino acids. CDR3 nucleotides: TGTGCCAGCAGCCTGGACCCGCCGCCCCCGAACACTGAAGCTTTCTTT. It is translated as CASSLDPPPPNTEAFF.

The CDR3 DNA is TGTGCCAGCAGCCCCGGGACTACTAACACAGATACGCAGTATTTT. It is translated as CASSPGTTNTDTQYF. The rearrangement uses TRBV27 and TRBJ2-3; 7 bases line up with TRBD2. Germline V gene lookup returns CDR1 MNHEY and CDR2 SMNVEV (reference sequence). The CDR3 covers 15 residues. The V segment lost 6 bases and the J segment 2 bases; nucleotides outside the gene matches: 8.

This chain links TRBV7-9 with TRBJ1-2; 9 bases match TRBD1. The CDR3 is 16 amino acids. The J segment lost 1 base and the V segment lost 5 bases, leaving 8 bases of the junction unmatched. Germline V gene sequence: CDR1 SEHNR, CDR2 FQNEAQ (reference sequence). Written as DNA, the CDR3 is TGTGCCAGCAGCACGACGACAGGGGGGGATAACTATGGCTACACCTTC. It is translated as CASSTTTGGDNYGYTF.

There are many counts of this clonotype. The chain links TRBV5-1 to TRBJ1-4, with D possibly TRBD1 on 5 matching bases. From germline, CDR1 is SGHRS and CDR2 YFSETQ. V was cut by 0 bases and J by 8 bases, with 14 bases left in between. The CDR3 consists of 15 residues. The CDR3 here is CASSLDGQPREKLFF. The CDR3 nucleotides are TGCGCCAGCAGCTTGGACGGACAACCCAGAGAAAAACTGTTTTTT.